These T cell receptor beta chains were read from a single sample in a study of blood T cell repertoires in COVID-19. Sequencing used immunoSEQ multiplex PCR; TCRdb keeps in-frame clones, though not all of them. The sample has about 280,000 clones; 87% are singletons. The sample taken for sequencing was PBMCs or T cells enriched from blood (not recorded which). Receptors originate from a woman aged 35 to 49 who had recovered from COVID-19. CDR3s leave out the opening cysteine and the closing phenylalanine or tryptophan.

J | V | CDR3
TRBJ1-1 | TRBV28 | ASNLLDRIGTEAF
TRBJ2-7 | TRBV5-1 | ASSLEQGATYEQY
TRBJ2-1 | TRBV6-4 | ASSSSQGSANEQF
TRBJ1-6 | TRBV7-8 | ASSSLVSGRVIDDSPLH
TRBJ1-1 | TRBV28 | ASRPTGSTEAF
TRBJ2-7 | TRBV29-1 | SVESGTVHEQY
TRBJ2-4 | TRBV27 | ASSSRGTAKNIQY
TRBJ2-7 | TRBV28 | ASSFGQPSRYEQY
TRBJ1-1 | TRBV4-3 | ASSQEGGEDTEAF
TRBJ1-4 | TRBV20-1 | SASPGGYNEKLF
TRBJ1-2 | TRBV6-5 | ASRGQGARGYT
TRBJ2-5 | TRBV28 | ASSLTPRGETQY
TRBJ2-7 | TRBV10-3 | AIGGQADEQY
TRBJ1-6 | TRBV9 | ASSSWMGRYNSPLH
TRBJ1-3 | TRBV14 | ASSNQGISGNTIY
TRBJ1-5 | TRBV4-2 | ASSRTEAYNQPQH
TRBJ1-5 | TRBV6-5 | ASSPDRGSNQPQH
TRBJ1-5 | TRBV2 | ASSAQGLQPQH
TRBJ2-3 | TRBV4-2 | ASSQGLAGADTQY
TRBJ2-1 | TRBV11-3 | ASSAGGEGYNEQF
TRBJ2-4 | TRBV7-9 | ASSALGGPRSIQY
TRBJ2-2 | TRBV18 | ASNRERENTGELF
TRBJ1-2 | TRBV28 | ASSLGGRPGGYT
TRBJ2-2 | TRBV19 | ASSVRQAGDDTGELF
TRBJ2-1 | TRBV25-1 | ASSDNWGAGAGNEQF
TRBJ1-1 | TRBV6-5 | ASSSRGGGVYTEAF
TRBJ1-2 | TRBV5-4 | ASSLVTGYNYGYT
TRBJ1-1 | TRBV15 | ATSIITRGGTEAF